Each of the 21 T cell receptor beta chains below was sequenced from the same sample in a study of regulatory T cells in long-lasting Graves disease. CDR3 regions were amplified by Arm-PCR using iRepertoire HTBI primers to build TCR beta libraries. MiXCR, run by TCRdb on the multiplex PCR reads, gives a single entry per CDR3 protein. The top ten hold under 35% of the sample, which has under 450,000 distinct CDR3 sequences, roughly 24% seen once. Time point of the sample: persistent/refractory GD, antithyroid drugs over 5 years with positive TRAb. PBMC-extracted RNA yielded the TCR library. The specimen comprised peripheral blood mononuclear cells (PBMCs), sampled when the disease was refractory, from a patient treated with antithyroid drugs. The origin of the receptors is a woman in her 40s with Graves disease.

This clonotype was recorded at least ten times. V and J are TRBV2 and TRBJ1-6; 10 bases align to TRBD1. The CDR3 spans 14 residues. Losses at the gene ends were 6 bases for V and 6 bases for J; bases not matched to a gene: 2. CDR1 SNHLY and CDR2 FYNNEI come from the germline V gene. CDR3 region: CASRRDRGNSPLHF. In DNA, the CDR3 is TGTGCCAGCAGACGGGACAGGGGTAATTCACCCCTCCACTTT.

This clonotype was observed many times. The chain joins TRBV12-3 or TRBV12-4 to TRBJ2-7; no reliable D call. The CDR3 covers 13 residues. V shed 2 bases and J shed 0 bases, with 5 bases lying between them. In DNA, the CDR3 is TGTGCCAGCAGTTTACAAAGCTCCTACGAGCAGTACTTC. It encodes CASSLQSSYEQYF.

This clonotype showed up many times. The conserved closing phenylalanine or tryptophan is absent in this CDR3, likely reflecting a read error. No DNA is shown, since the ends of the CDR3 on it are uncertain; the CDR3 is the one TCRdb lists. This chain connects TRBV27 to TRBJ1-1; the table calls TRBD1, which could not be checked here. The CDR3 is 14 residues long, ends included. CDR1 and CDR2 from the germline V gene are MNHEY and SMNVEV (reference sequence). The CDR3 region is CASSLSATGGDPYL.

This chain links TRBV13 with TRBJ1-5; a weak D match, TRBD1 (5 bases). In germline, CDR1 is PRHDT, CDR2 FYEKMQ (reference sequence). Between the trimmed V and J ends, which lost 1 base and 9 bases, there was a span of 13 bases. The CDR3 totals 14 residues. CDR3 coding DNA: TGTGCCAGCAGCTTAGCCCGGTCAGGGACGCCCCAGCATTTT. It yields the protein CASSLARSGTPQHF.

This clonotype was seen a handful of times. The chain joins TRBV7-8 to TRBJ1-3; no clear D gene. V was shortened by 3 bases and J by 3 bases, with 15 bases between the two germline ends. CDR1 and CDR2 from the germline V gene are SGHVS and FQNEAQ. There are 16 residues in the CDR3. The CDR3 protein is CASSFLSPGVGNTIYF. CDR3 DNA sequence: TGTGCCAGCAGCTTCCTGTCTCCCGGGGTTGGAAACACCATATATTTT.

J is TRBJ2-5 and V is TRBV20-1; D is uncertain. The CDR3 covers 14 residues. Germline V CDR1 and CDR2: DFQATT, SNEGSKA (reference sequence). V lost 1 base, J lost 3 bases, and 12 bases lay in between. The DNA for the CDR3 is TGCAGTGCTAGAGGAGGCGGAATAAAAGAGACCCAGTACTTC. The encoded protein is CSARGGGIKETQYF.

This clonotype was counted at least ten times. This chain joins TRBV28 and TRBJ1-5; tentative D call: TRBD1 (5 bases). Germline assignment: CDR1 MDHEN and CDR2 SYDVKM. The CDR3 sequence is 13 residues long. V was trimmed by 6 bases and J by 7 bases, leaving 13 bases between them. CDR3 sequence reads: CASSLAGVQPQHF. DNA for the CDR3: TGTGCCAGCAGCTTGGCGGGGGTCCAGCCCCAGCATTTT.

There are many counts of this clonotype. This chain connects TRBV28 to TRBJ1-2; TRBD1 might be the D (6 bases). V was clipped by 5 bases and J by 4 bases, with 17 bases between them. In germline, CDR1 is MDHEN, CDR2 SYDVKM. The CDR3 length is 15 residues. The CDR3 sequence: CASSVPDRGVYGYTF. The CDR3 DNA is TGTGCCAGCAGTGTCCCGGACAGAGGAGTCTATGGCTACACCTTC.

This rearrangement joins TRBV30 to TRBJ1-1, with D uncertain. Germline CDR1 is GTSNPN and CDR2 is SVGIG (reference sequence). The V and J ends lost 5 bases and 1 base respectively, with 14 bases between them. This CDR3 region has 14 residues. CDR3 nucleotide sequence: TGTGCCTGGGCCCTGATTCCGACGAACACTGAAGCTTTCTTT. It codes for CAWALIPTNTEAFF.

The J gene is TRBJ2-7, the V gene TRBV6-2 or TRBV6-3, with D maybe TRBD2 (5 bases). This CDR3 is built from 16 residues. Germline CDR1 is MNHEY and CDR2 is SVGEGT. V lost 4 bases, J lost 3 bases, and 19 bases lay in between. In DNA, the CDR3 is TGTGCCAGCAGTTTATACCCTTCCCAGCGGAACTACGAGCAGTACTTC. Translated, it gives CASSLYPSQRNYEQYF.

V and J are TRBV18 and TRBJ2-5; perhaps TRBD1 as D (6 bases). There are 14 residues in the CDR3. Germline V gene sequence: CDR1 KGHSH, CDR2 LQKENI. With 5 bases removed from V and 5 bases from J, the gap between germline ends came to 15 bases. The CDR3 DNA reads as TGTGCCAGCTCAACACAGGGCCCTGGGGAGACCCAGTACTTC. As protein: CASSTQGPGETQYF. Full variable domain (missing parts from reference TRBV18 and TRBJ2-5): NAGVMQNPRHLVRRRGQEARLRCSPMKGHSHVYWYRQLPEEGLKFMVYLQKENIIDESGMPKERFSAEFPKEGPSILRIQQVVRGDSAAYFCASSTQGPGETQYFGPGTRLLVL.

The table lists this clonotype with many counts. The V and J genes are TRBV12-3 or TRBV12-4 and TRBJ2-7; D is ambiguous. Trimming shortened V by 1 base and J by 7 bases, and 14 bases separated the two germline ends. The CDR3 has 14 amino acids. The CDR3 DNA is TGTGCCAGCAGTTTAGGTCTCTCCCCTTTAGAGCAGTACTTC. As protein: CASSLGLSPLEQYF.

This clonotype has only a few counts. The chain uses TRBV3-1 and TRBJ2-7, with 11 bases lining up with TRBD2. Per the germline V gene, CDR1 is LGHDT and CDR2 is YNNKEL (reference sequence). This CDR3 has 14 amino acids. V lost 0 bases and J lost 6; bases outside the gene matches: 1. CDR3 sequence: CASSQETSGAEQYF. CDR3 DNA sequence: TGTGCCAGCAGCCAAGAGACTAGCGGGGCCGAGCAGTACTTC.

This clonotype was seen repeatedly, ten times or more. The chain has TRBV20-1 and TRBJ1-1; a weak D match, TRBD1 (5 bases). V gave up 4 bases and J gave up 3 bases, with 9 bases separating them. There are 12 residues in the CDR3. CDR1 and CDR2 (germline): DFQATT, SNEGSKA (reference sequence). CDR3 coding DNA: TGCAGTGCTATCAGACAGTACACTGAAGCTTTCTTT. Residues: CSAIRQYTEAFF.

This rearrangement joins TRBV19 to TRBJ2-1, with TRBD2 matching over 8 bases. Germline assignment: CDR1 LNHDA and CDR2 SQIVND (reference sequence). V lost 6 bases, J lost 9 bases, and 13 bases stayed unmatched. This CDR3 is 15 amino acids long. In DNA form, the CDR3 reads TGTGCCAGTAGATCCTTGGGACTAGGTTTCGGTGAGCAGTTCTTC. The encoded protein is CASRSLGLGFGEQFF.

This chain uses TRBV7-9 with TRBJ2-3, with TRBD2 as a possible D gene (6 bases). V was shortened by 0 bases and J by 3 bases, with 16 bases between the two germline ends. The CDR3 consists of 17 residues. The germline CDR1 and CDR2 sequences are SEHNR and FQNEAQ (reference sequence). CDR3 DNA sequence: TGTGCCAGCAGCTTAGCACTCTCCCCTGGGGGGACAGATACGCAGTATTTT. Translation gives CASSLALSPGGTDTQYF.

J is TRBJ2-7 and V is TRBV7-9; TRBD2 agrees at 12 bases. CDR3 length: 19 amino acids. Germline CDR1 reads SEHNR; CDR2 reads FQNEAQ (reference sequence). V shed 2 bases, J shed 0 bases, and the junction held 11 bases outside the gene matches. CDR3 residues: CASSLSRLAGGRSSYEQYF. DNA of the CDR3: TGTGCCAGCAGCTTATCTAGGCTAGCGGGAGGGCGTAGCTCCTACGAGCAGTACTTC.

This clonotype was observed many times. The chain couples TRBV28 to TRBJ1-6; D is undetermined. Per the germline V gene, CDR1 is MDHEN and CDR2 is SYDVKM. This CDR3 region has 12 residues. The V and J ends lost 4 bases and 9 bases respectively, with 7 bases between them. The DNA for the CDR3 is TGTGCCAGCAGTTATCTGAGTTCACCCCTCCACTTT. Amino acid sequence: CASSYLSSPLHF.

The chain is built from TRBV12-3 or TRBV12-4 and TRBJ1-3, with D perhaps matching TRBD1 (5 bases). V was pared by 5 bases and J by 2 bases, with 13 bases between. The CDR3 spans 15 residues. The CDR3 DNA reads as TGTGCCAGCAGTCCTTCGGGGGGTCCTGGAAACACCATATATTTT. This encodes CASSPSGGPGNTIYF.

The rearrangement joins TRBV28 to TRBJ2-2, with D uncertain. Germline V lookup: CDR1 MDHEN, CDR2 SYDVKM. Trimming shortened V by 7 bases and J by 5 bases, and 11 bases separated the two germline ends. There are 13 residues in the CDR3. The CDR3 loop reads CASISGLTGELFF. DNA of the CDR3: TGTGCCAGCATATCTGGCTTAACCGGGGAGCTGTTTTTT. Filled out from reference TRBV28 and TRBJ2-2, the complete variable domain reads DVKVTQSSRYLVKRTGEKVFLECVQDMDHENMFWYRQDPGLGLRLIYFSYDVKMKEKGDIPEGYSVSREKKERFSLILESASTNQTSMYLCASISGLTGELFFGEGSRLTVL.

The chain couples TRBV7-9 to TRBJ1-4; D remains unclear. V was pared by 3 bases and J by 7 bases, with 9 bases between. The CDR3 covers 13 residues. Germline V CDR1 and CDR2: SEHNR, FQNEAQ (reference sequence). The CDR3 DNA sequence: TGTGCCAGCAGCTTGCAAGGGTTTGAAAAACTGTTTTTT. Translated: CASSLQGFEKLFF.